Reported below is one T cell receptor beta chain. CD8+ and CD4+ T cells taken from blood had their TCR beta sequenced. TEMRA cells were FACS-enriched and CD8+ and CD4+ T cells negatively isolated. The data were taken from a study of CD8 T cells in Susac syndrome. An amount of RNA that ranged from roughly 0.5 to 1 ug was reverse transcribed with random hexamers. The CDR3 of TCR beta was amplified by immunoSEQ multiplex PCR across 54 Vbeta and 13 Jbeta. TCRdb reprocessed the immunoSEQ multiplex PCR reads via MiXCR and lists one record per CDR3 protein. This sample has 200,000 to 250,000 distinct CDR3 sequences, with approximately 95% found just once. The CDR3 contains 15 residues. Germline V gene lookup returns CDR1 LGHNA and CDR2 YNFKEQ. V lost 1 base and J lost 5, with 14 bases in between.

V usage is TRBV4-2 and J usage is TRBJ2-5; D might be TRBD1 (5 bases). The sample consisted of CD4+ T cells from PBMCs. The receptor was isolated from a human donor with multiple sclerosis. In DNA form, the CDR3 reads TGTGCCAGCAGCCAAGGGGGCAGGGTCTTCGAGACCCAGTACTTC. It encodes CASSQGGRVFETQYF.